This T cell receptor (beta chain) was identified during a study of shared clonotypes between healthy human individuals (dated by TCRdb to 2020 to 2022). A note on the overall study: The cohort included a few men and a couple of women between 18 and 49 years of age. Libraries were prepared and TCR repertoires were sequenced by different laboratories using diverse techniques, in order to increase sequencing depth and limit assay-specific biases. Blood TCR repertoires of about five healthy adults were deeply sequenced to estimate repertoire size and the extent of clonotype sharing between individuals. Each donor's leukapheresis produced roughly between roughly 0.9 and 9 billion PBMCs. For each donor, CD4 naive and CD4 memory were each run on three plates, CD8 naive on two plates, and CD8 memory on one plate. The full study reports these points: Around 5.4% of naive CD4, roughly 3.6% of naive CD8, approximately 2% of memory CD4, and 0.4% of memory CD8 clonotypes were shared across four donors. Naive subsets generally had larger estimated clonotype richness than memory subsets did. Even with the large sequencing depth, rarefaction of the sorted-subset datasets indicated that sequencing was incomplete. Because the study included only a small number of donors, the genetic and exposure-history diversity represented was limited. Only blood was sampled, and tissue TCR repertoires likely differ from those in blood. Compared with non-shared clonotypes, clonotypes shared by all four sorted-subset donors had higher generation probabilities. Based on pairwise subsampling, the degree of clonotype sharing among donors was expected to be affected by sequencing depth.

TCR CDR3 regions were amplified from genomic DNA by multiplex PCR using the deep immunoSEQ assay. Extracted genomic DNA from each cell subset was spread evenly across all wells of several immunoSEQ 96-well plates, with each plate serving as a replicate. For sorted subsets, about 210 ng of genomic DNA, equivalent to 25,000 to 35,000 T cell genomes, went into each replicate PCR. Purified libraries were measured with a Qubit 3.0 fluorometer, size-checked on a Bioanalyzer 2100, and measured again with the KAPA Library Quantification kit. Each immunoSEQ 96-well plate was sequenced on its own single-read 150-cycle Illumina NextSeq 550 flow cell. As for how the authors treated the data: Because only junctional sequences without quality scores were contained in the immunoSEQ output, filtering matching that applied to full-length reads could not be performed. To assign V/J genes and CDR3, sequences were annotated using PyIR, a Python wrapper for IgBLAST v1.9, with IMGT germline references. Reads were filtered out if the reads had weak V/J assignments (E-value above 1e-6), no CDR3, stop codons, out-of-frame junctions, or ambiguous translated residues. V3J clonotypes were defined as sequences sharing the same inferred V gene, J gene, and CDR3 amino acid sequence. Percentage overlap between repertoires was calculated by dividing the number of shared unique clonotypes by the size of the smaller repertoire. Repertoire richness was assessed with RTK rarefaction, the Chao1 estimator, and Recon v2.1 estimates of unobserved clonotypes. For all TCRbeta clonotypes obtained by the gDNA method from a few donors, generation probabilities were computed with OLGA. The clones in this table, taken by TCRdb from immuneACCESS, are in-frame only. Not every clone is retained; where verified, under half of the shortfall comes from an unresolved V gene, and the cause of the rest is unknown. V and J calls plus clone size are reproduced from that table; the DNA served to infer D and trimming. The sample profile shows fewer than 1.8 million clones; approximately 98.5% of them were found once. The top ten clonotypes cover roughly 0.36% of the sample.

Notes on this clone: No antigen is known for it. There are no base qualities to consult, and no much larger clone falls within one base.

Based on the germline V gene (reference sequence), the CDR1 and CDR2 sequences are LNHDA and SQIVND. Inclusive of the bounding cysteine and phenylalanine, the CDR3 is 14 residues long. Solely the CDR3 DNA is kept, with 42 bases framed from the first base. Unmatched junction bases come to 7, with V trimmed by 5 bases and J by 4 bases. The donors were healthy, HIV-negative adults who had no recently reported acute infections or vaccinations. All donors were Caucasian adults living in Nashville, Tennessee, USA. CD4+ T cells were enriched by magnetic negative selection; naive cells were then positively selected on CD45RA, and the negative fraction formed the memory subset. Blood was collected by leukapheresis, and PBMCs were isolated by Ficoll-Histopaque density gradient centrifugation and then cryopreserved in liquid nitrogen vapor phase. Analytical flow cytometry was used to check the purity and quantity of every magnetically sorted T cell population. Genomic DNA was isolated from each sorted fraction and quantified by UV absorbance on a Nanodrop 2000c.

The sequenced sample was naive CD4+ T cells sorted from blood. According to the study, the label for this sample's cell subset or site signals: CD45RA+ positively selected. The sequence came from a man aged 25-45 years in good health. The chain couples TRBV19 to TRBJ2-7; TRBD1 agrees with 8 junctional bases. The nucleotide sequence reads as follows: TGTGCCAGTAGTTTCCGGACAGGGAATTACGAGCAGTACTTC. Its product reads: CASSFRTGNYEQYF. The CDR3 plus the reference TRBV19 and TRBJ2-7 genes for the other parts give the full variable domain: DGGITQSPKYLFRKEGQNVTLSCEQNLNHDAMYWYRQDPGQGLRLIYYSQIVNDFQKGDIAEGYSVSREKKESFPLTVTSAQKNPTAFYLCASSFRTGNYEQYFGPGTRLTVT.